The rows below give T cell receptor beta chains drawn from one sample of a study of OX40 agonist ivuxolimab in advanced cancers. Generated by immunoSEQ multiplex PCR, the TCRdb table keeps only in-frame clones and is missing some. Among tens of thousands of clones listed, around 87% were seen once. This material consisted of CD4+ or CD8+ T cells sorted from blood, taken in a trial of the OX40 agonist ivuxolimab. Receptor source: an adult with an advanced solid tumor such as melanoma, head and neck, liver or kidney cancer. CDR3s include the opening cysteine and the closing phenylalanine or tryptophan. Each record gives: clone size, J gene, D gene, V gene, CDR3 DNA, CDR3 protein. D genes are given only for firm matches. Clone size, where shown, is once, few, many, or a class for clones that have expanded.

>.|TRBJ2-2|.|TRBV4-3
TGCGCCGGCCGGGTGGGGAGGAACACCGGGGAGCTGTTTTTT
CAGRVGRNTGELFF
>.|TRBJ1-2|TRBD1|TRBV28
TGTGCCAGCAGTTCCTTAGGGGACAGGATGTCTCTCTATGGCTACACCTTC
CASSSLGDRMSLYGYTF
>.|TRBJ2-3|TRBD2|TRBV9
TGTGCCAGCAGCGGCAGCGGGACTATCCCAGATACGCAGTATTTT
CASSGSGTIPDTQYF
>.|TRBJ2-7|TRBD1|TRBV11-3
TGTGCCAGCAGCTTAAGACAGGGTTCCTACGAGCAGTACTTC
CASSLRQGSYEQYF
>.|TRBJ1-1|.|TRBV6-6
TGTGCCAGCAGTTACCCGACAGCGTCAAACACTGAAGCTTTCTTT
CASSYPTASNTEAFF
>.|TRBJ2-3|TRBD1|TRBV5-6
TGTGCCAGCAGGCCGGGGACAGGGTCTAGCACAGATACGCAGTATTTT
CASRPGTGSSTDTQYF
>once|TRBJ1-5|.|TRBV18
TGTGCCAGCTCACCTTCTATCGATCAGCCCCAGCATTTT
CASSPSIDQPQHF
>.|TRBJ1-6|.|TRBV29-1
TGCAGCGTCAAGGGGGGGGATAATTCACCCCTCCACTTT
CSVKGGDNSPLHF
>.|TRBJ2-7|TRBD2|TRBV7-8
TGTGCCAGCAGCCCAAGCGGGACGGACTACGAGCAGTACTTC
CASSPSGTDYEQYF
>.|TRBJ2-1|TRBD2|TRBV9
TGTGCCAGCAGCCCTACTAGCGGGAGCTACAATGAGCAGTTCTTC
CASSPTSGSYNEQFF
>.|TRBJ1-1|TRBD1|TRBV4-2
TGTGCCAGCGGGACAGGGCCGAACACTGAAGCTTTCTTT
CASGTGPNTEAFF
>.|TRBJ1-5|TRBD1|TRBV28
TGTGCCAGCAGTAGATCCGGGACAGGGGAGAGTCAGCCCCAGCATTTT
CASSRSGTGESQPQHF
>.|TRBJ2-1|TRBD2|TRBV11-3
TGTGCCAGCAGCCCAATGCTAGCGGGAGGGAATGAGCAGTTCTTC
CASSPMLAGGNEQFF
>.|TRBJ1-1|TRBD1|TRBV19
TGTGCCAGTAGTATGGCCCCATGGACAGGGGGGAACACTGAAGCTTTCTTT
CASSMAPWTGGNTEAFF
>.|TRBJ2-1|.|TRBV15
TGTGCCACCAGCAGCGGGTTACCCAATGAGCAGTTCTTC
CATSSGLPNEQFF
>.|TRBJ1-4|.|TRBV7-6
TGTGCCAGCAGCCAGGACGGAGACCCAACTAATGAAAAACTGTTTTTT
CASSQDGDPTNEKLFF
>.|TRBJ1-1|.|TRBV5-1
TGCGCCAGCAGCCAGGAGGGCTCCGGGACGAACACTGAAGCTTTCTTT
CASSQEGSGTNTEAFF
>.|TRBJ2-3|TRBD2|TRBV28
TGTGCCAGCAGTTTGTTGACTAGCGGTACAGATACGCAGTATTTT
CASSLLTSGTDTQYF
>.|TRBJ1-3|.|TRBV7-2
TGTGCCAGCAGCTTAGGCCTCTCTGGAAACACCATATATTTT
CASSLGLSGNTIYF
>.|TRBJ1-3|.|TRBV28
TGTGCCAGCAGTTTATCAGGAAACACCATATATTTT
CASSLSGNTIYF
>.|TRBJ2-1|TRBD1|TRBV7-2
TGTGCCAGCAGCTTAGATCGATGGACAGGTTTAAAATACAATGAGCAGTTCTTC
CASSLDRWTGLKYNEQFF
>once|TRBJ1-1|TRBD1|TRBV6-1
TGTGCCAGCAGTAAGACAGGGGGGAACACTGAAGCTTTCTTT
CASSKTGGNTEAFF
>.|TRBJ2-3|.|TRBV10-1
TGCGCCCGCACGGAAAGTGATACGCAGTATTTT
CARTESDTQYF
>.|TRBJ2-5|TRBD1|TRBV28
TGTGCCAGCAGAGGACAGGGGGAAGAGACCCAGTACTTC
CASRGQGEETQYF
>.|TRBJ2-7|.|TRBV5-1
TGCGCCAGCAGCTTGTGGGGACTGGTAAACTACGAGCAGTACTTC
CASSLWGLVNYEQYF
>.|TRBJ1-1|.|TRBV7-7
TGTGCCAGCAGCCCCAGGGCTTTCTTT
CASSPRAFF
>.|TRBJ1-2|.|TRBV9
TGTGCCAGCAGCGTAGCTACAGGGATTAACTATGGCTACACCTTC
CASSVATGINYGYTF
>.|TRBJ2-2|.|TRBV14
TGTGCCAGCAGCCAGCAGGGGTCCGCCGGGGAGCTGTTTTTT
CASSQQGSAGELFF
>.|TRBJ2-3|.|TRBV10-1
TGCGCCAGCAGTGAGTCCCTCGGCAGGGTCACGCAGTATTTT
CASSESLGRVTQYF
>.|TRBJ1-2|TRBD1|TRBV20-1
TGCAGTGCTTCGACAGGGGGTGGCTACACCTTC
CSASTGGGYTF
>.|TRBJ2-5|TRBD1|TRBV7-3
TGTGCCAGCAGCCCCAGACAGGGGCGCAGGGAGACCCAGTACTTC
CASSPRQGRRETQYF
>.|TRBJ1-5|.|TRBV19
TGTGCCAGTAGTATTTCGGGTCTGGAAAATCAGCCCCAGCATTTT
CASSISGLENQPQHF
>.|TRBJ2-1|TRBD2|TRBV2
TGTGCCAGCAGTGGGTGGCTAGCGGGAGCGAATGAGCAGTTCTTC
CASSGWLAGANEQFF
>.|TRBJ1-1|.|TRBV18
TGTGCCAGCTCGCCTTCTATGAACACTGAAGCTTTCTTT
CASSPSMNTEAFF
>.|TRBJ1-3|.|TRBV5-1
TGCGCCAGCAGCCTCTCCCCCCGGGACGACTCTGGAAACACCATATATTTT
CASSLSPRDDSGNTIYF
>.|TRBJ1-1|.|TRBV7-9
TGTGCCAGCAGCCATAAAGGGGGAGGCGCTGAAGCTTTCTTT
CASSHKGGGAEAFF